The clone carrying this T cell receptor beta chain was counted between two and nine times. Its target is not known. The PCR ran on 60 Vbeta and 13 Jbeta primers. Sequencing was performed with immunoSEQ multiplex PCR; in TCRdb, only in-frame clones are kept and a portion is missing. The top ten hold roughly 15% of the sample, which has tens of thousands of clones, roughly 77% seen once. The entry originates in a study of cytomegalovirus exposure and HLA in healthy donors. Study-wide context: A previous analysis identified 100 million to 120 million unique TCR beta sequences derived from about 180 million T cells. Overall study findings and caveats: It was reported that TCR beta sequences correctly inferred the HLA-A and HLA-B alleles for most subjects. Analysis performed later showed TCR beta chains linked to HLA being more clonally expanded than equally common others.

Germline loops: CDR1 SGHDT, CDR2 YYEEEE. J gave up 6 bases and V 4 bases, and 4 bases lay outside the gene matches. The CDR3 sequence is 13 residues long. The source of this sequence is a woman aged 35 to 49 in good health and CMV-seropositive. The gene calls are TRBV5-6 and TRBJ2-1, with 7 bases that match TRBD2. The sequenced sample consisted of PBMCs. This chain's CDR3 is CASSLQRGNEQFF. The CDR3 nucleotides read TGTGCCAGCAGCCTGCAGCGGGGCAATGAGCAGTTCTTC.